Listed here are 26 T cell receptor beta chains from one sample, sequenced in a study of blood T cell repertoires in COVID-19. Here immunoSEQ multiplex PCR was the method, and the copy in TCRdb shows in-frame clones only, minus some. This sample yields 210,000 or so clones, of which roughly 89% are seen a single time; around 7% belongs to the top ten. Sample: peripheral blood. All receptors come from a middle-aged man with acute or convalescent COVID-19.

This chain uses TRBV7-9 with TRBJ2-7; no clear D gene. Per germline, CDR1 SEHNR and CDR2 FQNEAQ (reference sequence). CDR3 length equals 12 residues. The V gene lost 5 bases and the J gene lost 2 bases, with 7 bases spanning the gap. The CDR3, as DNA: TGTGCCAGCAGCCCCCGAGCCTACGAGCAGTACTTC. This sequence encodes CASSPRAYEQYF.

The V call is TRBV5-4, the J call TRBJ2-1; 8 bases agree with TRBD2. Germline-derived CDR1 and CDR2 are SGHNT and YYREEE (reference sequence). The CDR3 consists of 15 residues. V gave up 0 bases and J gave up 8 bases; unmatched junction bases: 7. The CDR3 DNA reads TGTGCCAGCAGCTTGGGTTCAGCGGGGGTCCATGAGCAGTTCTTC. Translated, it gives CASSLGSAGVHEQFF.

This clone was seen only once. The chain uses TRBV7-2 and TRBJ1-3; 10 bases align to TRBD1. The J segment lost 0 bases and the V segment lost 4 bases, leaving 3 bases of the junction unmatched. CDR3 length equals 16 residues. Germline-derived CDR1 and CDR2 are SGHTA and FQGNSA. CDR3 sequence (DNA): TGTGCCAGCAGCTCCGGACAGGGGGACTCTGGAAACACCATATATTTT. It yields the protein CASSSGQGDSGNTIYF.

The chain employs TRBV5-1 and TRBJ1-3; no definite D call. V was cut by 4 bases and J by 1 base, with 15 bases left in between. Germline V gives CDR1 SGHRS, CDR2 YFSETQ. CDR3 size: 16 residues. The CDR3 loop is CASSKTPFGSGNTIYF. CDR3 DNA: TGCGCCAGCAGCAAAACCCCCTTCGGTTCTGGAAACACCATATATTTT.

V gene TRBV7-3 combines with J gene TRBJ2-6; no definite D call. V was cut by 2 bases and J by 2 bases, with 7 bases left in between. This CDR3 has 15 residues. Germline-derived CDR1 and CDR2 are SGHTA and FQGTGA. The CDR3 nucleotides are TGTGCCAGCAGCTTATCCCGGGCTGGGGCCAACGTCCTGACTTTC. Translation: CASSLSRAGANVLTF.

The chain uses TRBV3-1 (or the pseudogene TRBV3-2) and TRBJ2-3; TRBD2 agrees at 13 bases. The V and J ends lost 0 bases and 2 bases, in that order; junction bases with no gene match: 8. CDR1 is LGHDT, CDR2 YNNKEL, per germline (reference sequence). CDR3 length equals 19 residues. The CDR3 bases are TGTGCCAGCAGCCAAGAAGGACTAGCGGGGGCCTATTACACAGATACGCAGTATTTT. Its protein product is CASSQEGLAGAYYTDTQYF.

About this clone itself: The sample carries other DNA sequences with the same CDR3. The chain couples TRBV5-1 to TRBJ2-5, with D possibly being TRBD1 (6 bases). Germline V lookup: CDR1 SGHRS, CDR2 YFSETQ. V lost 2 bases and J 1 base, leaving 9 bases between the germline ends. This CDR3 spans 14 amino acids. For the CDR3, the DNA is TGCGCCAGCAGCTTACAGGGACCCCAAGAGACCCAGTACTTC. Protein product: CASSLQGPQETQYF.

V and J are TRBV5-1 and TRBJ2-7; 7 bases are a match to TRBD1. The germline CDR1 and CDR2 sequences are SGHRS and YFSETQ. The CDR3 runs 14 residues. With V trimmed by 4 bases and J by 0 bases, 4 bases remained unmatched. In DNA, the CDR3 is TGCGCCAGCAGCGGGGGACAGAACTCCTACGAGCAGTACTTC. Translating it yields CASSGGQNSYEQYF.

V gene TRBV15 combines with J gene TRBJ2-7; TRBD1 matches at 9 bases. The V segment lost 3 bases and the J segment 7 bases; nucleotides outside the gene matches: 10. Germline V CDR1 and CDR2: LNHNV, YYDKDF (reference sequence). This CDR3 has 15 amino acids. CDR3 coding DNA: TGTGCCACCAGCAGGATCGGGACAGGGTATGAAGAGCAGTACTTC. It yields the protein CATSRIGTGYEEQYF.

The chain couples TRBV10-1 to TRBJ2-2; D is unclear. Trimming pared 9 bases from V and 6 bases from J, leaving 17 bases between. In germline, CDR1 is WNHNN, CDR2 SYGVQD (reference sequence). The CDR3 is 14 residues long. Written as DNA, the CDR3 is TGCGCCAGAGGTTGGGCCCCCTATGCCGGGGAGCTGTTTTTT. This encodes CARGWAPYAGELFF.

The rearrangement uses TRBV5-4 and TRBJ2-3, with TRBD2 identical over 14 bases. The CDR3 consists of 17 residues. V lost 3 bases, J lost 4 bases, and 7 bases stayed unmatched. The V gene's germline CDR1 is SGHNT and CDR2 YYREEE (reference sequence). The CDR3 DNA reads as TGTGCCAGCAGCTCCCGACTAGCGGGGGGGGGCCCAGATACGCAGTATTTT. Protein: CASSSRLAGGGPDTQYF.

V and J are TRBV24-1 and TRBJ1-3; D not certain. The V end was cut by 0 bases, the J end by 0 bases, with 5 bases between. Germline loops: CDR1 KGHDR, CDR2 SFDVKD. There are 15 residues in the CDR3. The CDR3 DNA reads as TGTGCCACCAGTGATTTGCCGGTCTCTGGAAACACCATATATTTT. This sequence encodes CATSDLPVSGNTIYF.

This chain uses TRBV2 with TRBJ1-5; 7 bases agree with TRBD1. Per the germline V gene, CDR1 is SNHLY and CDR2 is FYNNEI. The CDR3 has 15 amino acids. V shed 7 bases and J 4 bases; nucleotides not matched to a gene: 10. Here the CDR3 reads CASTMYQTGNQPQHF. CDR3 nucleotides: TGTGCCAGCACGATGTATCAGACAGGGAATCAGCCCCAGCATTTT.

This chain links TRBV30 with TRBJ2-2; D is possibly TRBD2 (6 bases). Germline V lookup: CDR1 GTSNPN, CDR2 SVGIG (reference sequence). The CDR3 extends over 16 amino acids. The V end was cut by 8 bases, the J end by 0 bases, with 19 bases between. The chain's CDR3 is CARRKGRSANTGELFF. The CDR3 DNA reads TGTGCCCGCAGAAAGGGGAGGTCAGCGAACACCGGGGAGCTGTTTTTT.

CDR3 amino acids: CASSQVSGGRTDTQYF. In DNA form, the CDR3 reads TGTGCCAGCAGCCAAGTGAGCGGGGGCCGCACAGATACGCAGTATTTT. The chain recombines TRBV3-1 (or the pseudogene TRBV3-2) with TRBJ2-3; 8 nucleotides agree with TRBD2. Trimming removed 1 base from V and 1 base from J; junction bases left unmatched: 4. CDR1 and CDR2 (germline): LGHDT, YNNKEL (reference sequence). This CDR3 contains 16 residues.

V usage is TRBV27 and J usage is TRBJ1-1; D perhaps matches TRBD1 (5 bases). V lost 6 bases, J lost 5 bases, and 10 bases lay in between. The CDR3 length is 12 residues. Germline CDR1 MNHEY, CDR2 SMNVEV (reference sequence). The CDR3 is CASRETATEAFF. The CDR3 DNA is TGTGCCAGCAGAGAGACAGCTACTGAAGCTTTCTTT.

This chain joins TRBV11-2 and TRBJ2-1, with TRBD2 matching 14 bases. The CDR3 consists of 17 residues. Germline CDR1 SGHAT, CDR2 FQNNGV. The junction had 3 bases not matched to a gene; V was cut back by 1 base and J by 4 bases. The CDR3 DNA sequence: TGTGCCAGCAGCTTAGGGAGACTAGCGGGGGGGTACAATGAGCAGTTCTTC. Translating gives CASSLGRLAGGYNEQFF.

The V gene is TRBV5-4, the J gene TRBJ1-6; possibly TRBD1 for D (5 bases). There are 14 residues in the CDR3. Deletions cut 4 bases from V and 9 bases from J, with 14 bases between. Germline V gene sequence: CDR1 SGHNT, CDR2 YYREEE (reference sequence). The CDR3 reads CASSPRDSRSPLHF. The CDR3 nucleotides are TGTGCCAGCAGCCCTCGGGACTCGCGTTCACCCCTCCACTTT.

The rearrangement joins TRBV12-5 to TRBJ1-3; no reliable D call. Per the germline V gene, CDR1 is LGHNT and CDR2 is FRNRAP. The V end was cut by 2 bases, the J end by 4 bases, with 12 bases between. The CDR3 totals 15 residues. The CDR3 is CASGLNQAGGNTIYF. Written as DNA, the CDR3 is TGTGCTAGTGGTTTGAATCAGGCGGGAGGAAACACCATATATTTT.

The chain links TRBV4-1 to TRBJ1-6; a possible D gene is TRBD1 (5 bases). Deletions cut 2 bases from V and 9 bases from J, with 14 bases between. This CDR3 has 15 amino acids. Looked up from germline, CDR1 is MGHRA and CDR2 is YSYEKL. The CDR3 DNA reads TGCGCCAGCAGCCAAAACCCCGGGACTTCTTCACCCCTCCACTTT. This encodes CASSQNPGTSSPLHF.

The chain couples TRBV5-4 to TRBJ2-7; 7 bases line up with TRBD1. Trimming removed 3 bases from V and 1 base from J; junction bases left unmatched: 22. Germline V gene data show CDR1 as SGHNT and CDR2 as YYREEE (reference sequence). The CDR3 totals 20 residues. The CDR3 nucleotides are TGTGCCAGCAGCTCAAGCCTCGGGACAGAAGACTCCTCGAGTTCCTACGAGCAGTACTTC. Amino acid sequence: CASSSSLGTEDSSSSYEQYF.

The gene calls are TRBV4-2 and TRBJ2-1; 10 bases line up with TRBD1. V shed 4 bases, J shed 7 bases, and the junction held 7 bases outside the gene matches. The CDR3 has 15 residues. Germline CDR1 is LGHNA and CDR2 is YNFKEQ. CDR3 residues: CASSLGTGVMNEQFF. The CDR3 coding sequence is TGTGCCAGCAGCCTCGGGACAGGGGTTATGAATGAGCAGTTCTTC.

The CDR3 loop reads CASSLGGASQETQYF. The CDR3 DNA is TGTGCCAGCAGCTTGGGGGGGGCGTCCCAAGAGACCCAGTACTTC. The V call is TRBV7-2, the J call TRBJ2-5; TRBD2 is a possible D gene (7 bases). V gave up 3 bases and J gave up 1 base, with 12 bases separating them. The CDR3 runs 15 residues. Germline values: CDR1 SGHTA, CDR2 FQGNSA.

The genes are TRBV29-1 and TRBJ2-7; tentative D call: TRBD1 (6 bases). V was pared by 7 bases and J by 0 bases, with 13 bases between. There are 13 residues in the CDR3. Germline V gene lookup returns CDR1 SQVTM and CDR2 ANQGSEA. For the CDR3, the DNA is TGCAGCGCAAGGACAGCCAGCTCCTACGAGCAGTACTTC. The encoded protein is CSARTASSYEQYF.

The chain recombines TRBV5-6 with TRBJ2-1; no firm D call. This CDR3 region has 12 residues. Germline loops: CDR1 SGHDT, CDR2 YYEEEE. Trimming left V 2 bases short and J 7 bases short, with 7 bases between. The CDR3 reads CASSFGLNEQFF. CDR3 DNA sequence: TGTGCCAGCAGCTTCGGGTTAAATGAGCAGTTCTTC.

The chain carries TRBV18 and TRBJ2-2; D might be TRBD1 (6 bases). CDR3 size: 17 residues. Between the trimmed V and J ends, which lost 2 bases and 1 base, there was a span of 14 bases. Germline CDR1 reads KGHSH; CDR2 reads LQKENI. The CDR3 coding sequence is TGTGCCAGCTCACCATATTCGTCGGGACAGAACACCGGGGAGCTGTTTTTT. This translates into CASSPYSSGQNTGELFF. The full variable domain, with the rest looked up from reference TRBV18 and TRBJ2-2, is NAGVMQNPRHLVRRRGQEARLRCSPMKGHSHVYWYRQLPEEGLKFMVYLQKENIIDESGMPKERFSAEFPKEGPSILRIQQVVRGDSAAYFCASSPYSSGQNTGELFFGEGSRLTVL.